This T cell receptor beta chain was observed in a study of T cell responses to AZD1222 COVID-19 vaccine. Turning to this clone: Its antigen is still unknown.

General observations from the study: Rises in breadth and depth of Spike-specific TCRs came after two AZD1222 doses. Reportedly, nearly half of unique spike TCRs recognized epitopes outside B.1.351/B.1.1.7 mutations. There were repertoire samples only from the period after the peak T cell response. The sample set comprised mostly white British donors with more females, and clonal diversity was possibly underestimated.

Using immunoSEQ multiplex PCR, the repertoire was profiled, and TCRdb retains in-frame clones only, with some absent. Of over 100,000 clones detected, over 75% appear once; the ten largest clones hold around 4.6%. J lost 6 bases, V lost 5 bases, and 3 bases had no gene match. The CDR3 runs 15 residues. The germline CDR1 and CDR2 sequences are SGHTA and FQGTGA. The chain combines TRBV7-3 with TRBJ2-1; TRBD2 agrees at 14 bases. The starting material was peripheral blood, obtained 28 days after the second AZD1222 dose. This receptor was taken from an adult who received the AZD1222 COVID-19 vaccine. CDR3 protein: CASSIGLAGGNEQFF. The CDR3, as DNA: TGTGCCAGCAGCATCGGACTAGCGGGAGGCAATGAGCAGTTCTTC.